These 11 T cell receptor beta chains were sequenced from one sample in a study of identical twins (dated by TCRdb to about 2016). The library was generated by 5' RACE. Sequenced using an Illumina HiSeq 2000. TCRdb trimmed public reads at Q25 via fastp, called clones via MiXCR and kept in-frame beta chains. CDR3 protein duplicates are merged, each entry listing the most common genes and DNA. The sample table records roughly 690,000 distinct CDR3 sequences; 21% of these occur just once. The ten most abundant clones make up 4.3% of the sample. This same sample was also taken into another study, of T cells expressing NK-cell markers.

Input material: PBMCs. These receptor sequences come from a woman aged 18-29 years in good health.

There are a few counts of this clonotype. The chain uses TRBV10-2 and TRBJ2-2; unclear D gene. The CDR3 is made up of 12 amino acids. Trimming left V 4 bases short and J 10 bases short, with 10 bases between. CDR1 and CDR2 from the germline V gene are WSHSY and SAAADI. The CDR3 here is CASSVASAELFF. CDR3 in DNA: TGCGCCAGCAGTGTCGCCTCGGCGGAGCTGTTTTTT.

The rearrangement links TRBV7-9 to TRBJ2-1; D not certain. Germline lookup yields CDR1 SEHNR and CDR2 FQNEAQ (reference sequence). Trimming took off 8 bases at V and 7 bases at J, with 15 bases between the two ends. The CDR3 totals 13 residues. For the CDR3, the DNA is TGTGCCAGCGGTTGGGTTCCCGATAATGAGCAGTTCTTC. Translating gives CASGWVPDNEQFF.

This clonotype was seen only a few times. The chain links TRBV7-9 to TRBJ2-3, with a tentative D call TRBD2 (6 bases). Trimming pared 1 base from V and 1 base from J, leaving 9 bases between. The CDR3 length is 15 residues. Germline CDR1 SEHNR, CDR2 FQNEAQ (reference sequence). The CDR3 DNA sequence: TGTGCCAGCAGCTTAGGGGGGGTCCGCACAGATACGCAGTATTTT. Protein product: CASSLGGVRTDTQYF.

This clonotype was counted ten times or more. The CDR3 nucleotides read TGTGCCAGCAGCCCAAGCTATGAGCAGTTCTTC. Residues: CASSPSYEQFF. The chain links TRBV7-9 to TRBJ2-1; D remains unclear. The CDR3 consists of 11 residues. Trimming shortened V by 5 bases and J by 8 bases, and 7 bases separated the two germline ends. CDR1 and CDR2 from the germline V gene are SEHNR and FQNEAQ (reference sequence).

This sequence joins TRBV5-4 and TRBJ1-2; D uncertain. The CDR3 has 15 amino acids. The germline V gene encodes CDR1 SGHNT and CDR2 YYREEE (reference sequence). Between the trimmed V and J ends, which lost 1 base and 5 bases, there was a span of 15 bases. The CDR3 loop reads CASSLSTAASYGYTF. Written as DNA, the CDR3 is TGTGCCAGCAGCTTGTCGACGGCTGCCTCTTATGGCTACACCTTC.

The DNA of the CDR3 is TGCAGCGTTGAAGTTCGGGGGGGGCTCACAGATACGCAGTATTTT. Translation: CSVEVRGGLTDTQYF. The chain recombines TRBV29-1 with TRBJ2-3, with 8 positions matching TRBD2. V was pared by 1 base and J by 2 bases, with 5 bases of the junction left unmatched. This CDR3 region has 15 residues. Germline assignment: CDR1 SQVTM and CDR2 ANQGSEA.

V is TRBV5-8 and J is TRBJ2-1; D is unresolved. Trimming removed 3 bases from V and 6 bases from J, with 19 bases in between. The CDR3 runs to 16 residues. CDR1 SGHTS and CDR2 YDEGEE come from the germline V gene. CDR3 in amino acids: CASSSTSVTSVNEQFF. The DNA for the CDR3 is TGTGCCAGCAGCTCTACCTCCGTGACATCCGTCAATGAGCAGTTCTTC.

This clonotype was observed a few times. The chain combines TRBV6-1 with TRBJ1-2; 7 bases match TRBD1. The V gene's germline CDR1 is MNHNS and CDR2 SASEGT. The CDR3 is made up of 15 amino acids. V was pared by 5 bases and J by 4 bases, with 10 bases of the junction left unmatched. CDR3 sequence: CASSPQQGQGYGYTF. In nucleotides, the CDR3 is TGTGCCAGCAGTCCCCAACAGGGGCAGGGCTATGGCTACACCTTC.

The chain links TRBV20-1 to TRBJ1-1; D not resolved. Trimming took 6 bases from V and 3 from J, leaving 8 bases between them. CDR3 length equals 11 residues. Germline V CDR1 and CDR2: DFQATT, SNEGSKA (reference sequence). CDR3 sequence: CSATVHTEAFF. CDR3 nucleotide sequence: TGCAGTGCGACTGTCCACACTGAAGCTTTCTTT.

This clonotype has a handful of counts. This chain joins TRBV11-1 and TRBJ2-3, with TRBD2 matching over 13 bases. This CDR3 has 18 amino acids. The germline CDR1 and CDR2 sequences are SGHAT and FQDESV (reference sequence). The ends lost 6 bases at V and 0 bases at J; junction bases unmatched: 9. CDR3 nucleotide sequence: TGTGCCAGCAGGGGGACTAGCGGGGAATCCCTGAGCACAGATACGCAGTATTTT. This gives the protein CASRGTSGESLSTDTQYF.

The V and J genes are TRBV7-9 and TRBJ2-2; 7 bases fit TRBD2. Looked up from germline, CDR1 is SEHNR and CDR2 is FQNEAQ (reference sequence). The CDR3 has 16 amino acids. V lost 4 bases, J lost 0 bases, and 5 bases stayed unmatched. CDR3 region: CASSSYSGSNTGELFF. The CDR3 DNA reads TGTGCCAGCAGCTCATATAGCGGGTCGAACACCGGGGAGCTGTTTTTT.